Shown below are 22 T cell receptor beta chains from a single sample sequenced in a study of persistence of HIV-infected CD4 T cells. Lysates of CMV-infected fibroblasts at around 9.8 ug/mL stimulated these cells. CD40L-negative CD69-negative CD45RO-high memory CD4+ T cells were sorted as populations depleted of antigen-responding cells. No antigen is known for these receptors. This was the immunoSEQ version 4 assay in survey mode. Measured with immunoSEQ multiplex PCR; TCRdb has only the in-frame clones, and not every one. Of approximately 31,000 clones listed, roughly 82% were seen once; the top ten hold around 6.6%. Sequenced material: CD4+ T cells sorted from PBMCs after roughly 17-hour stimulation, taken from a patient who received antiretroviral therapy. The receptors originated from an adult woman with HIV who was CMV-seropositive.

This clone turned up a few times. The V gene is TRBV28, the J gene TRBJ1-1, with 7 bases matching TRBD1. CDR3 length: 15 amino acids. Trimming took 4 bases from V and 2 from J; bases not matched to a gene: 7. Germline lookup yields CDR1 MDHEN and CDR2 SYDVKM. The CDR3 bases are TGTGCCAGCAGTTCCCCCGGGACAGCCAACACTGAAGCTTTCTTT. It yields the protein CASSSPGTANTEAFF. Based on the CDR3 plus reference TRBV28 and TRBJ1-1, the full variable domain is DVKVTQSSRYLVKRTGEKVFLECVQDMDHENMFWYRQDPGLGLRLIYFSYDVKMKEKGDIPEGYSVSREKKERFSLILESASTNQTSMYLCASSSPGTANTEAFFGQGTRLTVV.

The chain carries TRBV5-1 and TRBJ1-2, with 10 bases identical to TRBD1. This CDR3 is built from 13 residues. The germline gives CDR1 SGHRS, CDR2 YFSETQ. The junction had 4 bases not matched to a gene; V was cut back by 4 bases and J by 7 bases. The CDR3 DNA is TGCGCCAGCAGCCTTCGGACAGGGGGTGGCTACACCTTC. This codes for CASSLRTGGGYTF.

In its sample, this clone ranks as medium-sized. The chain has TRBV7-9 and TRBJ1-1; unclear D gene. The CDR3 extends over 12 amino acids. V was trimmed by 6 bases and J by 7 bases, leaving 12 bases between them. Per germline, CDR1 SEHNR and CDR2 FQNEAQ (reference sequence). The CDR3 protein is CASSFGRFEAFF. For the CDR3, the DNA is TGTGCCAGCAGTTTCGGACGGTTTGAAGCTTTCTTT.

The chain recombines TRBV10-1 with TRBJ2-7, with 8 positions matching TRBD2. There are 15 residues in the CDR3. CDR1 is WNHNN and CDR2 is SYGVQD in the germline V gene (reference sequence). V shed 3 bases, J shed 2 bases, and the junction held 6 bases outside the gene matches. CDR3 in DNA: TGCGCCAGCAGTGATCGACGCGGGAGGACCTACGAGCAGTACTTC. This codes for CASSDRRGRTYEQYF.

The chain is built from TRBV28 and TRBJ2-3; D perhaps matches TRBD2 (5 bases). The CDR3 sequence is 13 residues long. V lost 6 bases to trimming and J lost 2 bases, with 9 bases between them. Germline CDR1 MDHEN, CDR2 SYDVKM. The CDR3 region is CASREENTDTQYF. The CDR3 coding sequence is TGTGCCAGCAGGGAGGAGAACACAGATACGCAGTATTTT.

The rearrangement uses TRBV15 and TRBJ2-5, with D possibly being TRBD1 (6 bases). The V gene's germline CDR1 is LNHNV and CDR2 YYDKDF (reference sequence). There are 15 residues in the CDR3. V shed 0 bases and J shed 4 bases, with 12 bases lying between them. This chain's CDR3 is CATSRDGRGTETQYF. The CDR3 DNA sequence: TGTGCCACCAGCAGAGACGGCAGGGGAACAGAGACCCAGTACTTC.

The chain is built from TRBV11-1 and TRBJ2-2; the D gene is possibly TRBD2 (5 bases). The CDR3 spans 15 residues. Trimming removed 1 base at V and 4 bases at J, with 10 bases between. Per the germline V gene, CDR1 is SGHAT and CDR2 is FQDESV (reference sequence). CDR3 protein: CASSLDPSLTGELFF. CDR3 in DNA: TGTGCCAGCAGCTTAGATCCTAGCCTCACCGGGGAGCTGTTTTTT.

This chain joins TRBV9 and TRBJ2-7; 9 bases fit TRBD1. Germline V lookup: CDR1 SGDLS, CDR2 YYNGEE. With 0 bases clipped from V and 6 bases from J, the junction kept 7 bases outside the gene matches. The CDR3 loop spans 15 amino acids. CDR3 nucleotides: TGTGCCAGCAGCGTAGTAGGGACAGGGACCGGCGAGCAGTACTTC. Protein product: CASSVVGTGTGEQYF.

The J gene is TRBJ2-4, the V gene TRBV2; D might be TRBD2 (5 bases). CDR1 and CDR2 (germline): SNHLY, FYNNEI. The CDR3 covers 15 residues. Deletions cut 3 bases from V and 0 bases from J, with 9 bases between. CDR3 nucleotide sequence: TGTGCCAGCAGTGAGGAGCGGCTAGCCAAAAACATTCAGTACTTC. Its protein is CASSEERLAKNIQYF.

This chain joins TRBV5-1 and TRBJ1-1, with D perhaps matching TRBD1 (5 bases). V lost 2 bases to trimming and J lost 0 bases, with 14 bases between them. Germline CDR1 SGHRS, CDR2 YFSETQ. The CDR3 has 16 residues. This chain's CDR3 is CASSFSGGSMNTEAFF. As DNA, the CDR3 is TGCGCCAGCAGCTTCTCGGGGGGGAGCATGAACACTGAAGCTTTCTTT.

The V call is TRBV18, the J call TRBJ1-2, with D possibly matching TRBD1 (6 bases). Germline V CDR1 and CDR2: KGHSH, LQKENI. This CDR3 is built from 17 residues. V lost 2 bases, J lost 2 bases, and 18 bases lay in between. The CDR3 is CASSPRGSPTLNYGYTF. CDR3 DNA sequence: TGTGCCAGCTCACCAAGGGGGAGCCCTACATTAAACTATGGCTACACCTTC.

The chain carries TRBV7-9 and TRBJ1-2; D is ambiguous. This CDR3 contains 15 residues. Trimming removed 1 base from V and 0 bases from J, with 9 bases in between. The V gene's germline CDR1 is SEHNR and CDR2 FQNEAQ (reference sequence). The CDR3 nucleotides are TGTGCCAGCAGCTTAGGACGGTTAGCTAACTATGGCTACACCTTC. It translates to CASSLGRLANYGYTF.

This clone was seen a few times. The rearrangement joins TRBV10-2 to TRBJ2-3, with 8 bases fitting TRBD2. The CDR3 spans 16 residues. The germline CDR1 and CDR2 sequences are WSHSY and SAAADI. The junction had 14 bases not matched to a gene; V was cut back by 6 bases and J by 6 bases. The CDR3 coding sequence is TGCGCCAGCAGGCCCCCGGCGGGAGGAGGGCTTGATACGCAGTATTTT. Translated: CASRPPAGGGLDTQYF.

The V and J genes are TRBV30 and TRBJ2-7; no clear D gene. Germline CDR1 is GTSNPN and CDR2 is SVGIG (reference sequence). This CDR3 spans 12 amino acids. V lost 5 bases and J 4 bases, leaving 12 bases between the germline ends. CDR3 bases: TGTGCCTGGGAAGGCTCGCGGTACGAGCAGTACTTC. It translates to CAWEGSRYEQYF. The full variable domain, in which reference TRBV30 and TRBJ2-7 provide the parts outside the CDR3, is SQTIHQWPATLVQPVGSPLSLECTVEGTSNPNLYWYRQAAGRGLQLLFYSVGIGQISSEVPQNLSASRPQDRQFILSSKKLLLSDSGFYLCAWEGSRYEQYFGPGTRLTVT.

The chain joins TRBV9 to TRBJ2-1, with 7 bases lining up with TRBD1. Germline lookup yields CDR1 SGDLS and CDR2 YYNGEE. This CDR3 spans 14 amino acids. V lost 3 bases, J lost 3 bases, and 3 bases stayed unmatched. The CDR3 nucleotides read TGTGCCAGCAGCGCGACAGGGAACTACAATGAGCAGTTCTTC. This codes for CASSATGNYNEQFF.

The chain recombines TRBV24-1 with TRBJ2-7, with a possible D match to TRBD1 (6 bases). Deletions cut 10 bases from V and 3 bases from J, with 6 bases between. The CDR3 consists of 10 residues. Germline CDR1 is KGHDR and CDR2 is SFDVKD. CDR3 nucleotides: TGTGCCACGACAGGCTACGAGCAGTACTTC. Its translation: CATTGYEQYF.

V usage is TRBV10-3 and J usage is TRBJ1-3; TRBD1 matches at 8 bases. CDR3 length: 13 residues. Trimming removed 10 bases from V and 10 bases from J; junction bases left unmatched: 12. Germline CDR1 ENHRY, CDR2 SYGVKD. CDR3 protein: CATSLGQGRTIYF. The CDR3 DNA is TGTGCCACCTCACTCGGACAGGGACGGACCATATATTTT.

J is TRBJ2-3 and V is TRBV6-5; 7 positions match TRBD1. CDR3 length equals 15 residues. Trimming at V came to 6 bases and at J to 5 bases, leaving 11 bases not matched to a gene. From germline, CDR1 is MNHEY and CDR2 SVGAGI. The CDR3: CASSPDRAEEDTQYF. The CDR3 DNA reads TGTGCCAGCAGCCCCGACAGGGCAGAGGAAGATACGCAGTATTTT.

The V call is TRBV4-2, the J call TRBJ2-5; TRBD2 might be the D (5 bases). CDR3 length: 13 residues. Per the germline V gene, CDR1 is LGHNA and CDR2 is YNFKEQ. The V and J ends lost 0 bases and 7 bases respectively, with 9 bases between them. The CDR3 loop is CASSQDRSGTQYF. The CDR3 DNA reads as TGTGCCAGCAGCCAAGATAGGAGCGGGACCCAGTACTTC.

CDR3 sequence reads: CASSLDGGGYTF. In nucleotides, the CDR3 is TGTGCCAGCAGCTTAGACGGGGGTGGCTACACCTTC. The chain recombines TRBV7-9 with TRBJ1-2; D may be TRBD1 (5 bases). The CDR3 loop spans 12 amino acids. V was pared by 1 base and J by 7 bases, with 7 bases between. Looked up from germline, CDR1 is SEHNR and CDR2 is FQNEAQ (reference sequence).

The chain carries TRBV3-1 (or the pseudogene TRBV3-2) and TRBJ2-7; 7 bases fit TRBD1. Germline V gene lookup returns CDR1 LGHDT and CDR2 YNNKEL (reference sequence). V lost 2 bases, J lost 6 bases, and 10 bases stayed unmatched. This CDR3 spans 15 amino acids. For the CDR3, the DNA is TGTGCCAGCAGCCAATGGCCGACCTCAGGGGGCGAGCAGTACTTC. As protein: CASSQWPTSGGEQYF.

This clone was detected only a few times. CDR3 amino acids: CASRRETEAFF. In nucleotides, the CDR3 is TGTGCCAGCAGAAGAGAGACTGAAGCTTTCTTT. The chain joins TRBV2 to TRBJ1-1; no clear D gene. The germline V and J ends were trimmed by 6 bases and 5 bases, with 7 bases remaining between them. The CDR3 covers 11 residues. CDR1 and CDR2 from the germline V gene are SNHLY and FYNNEI.